This TCR beta chain was observed in a study of OX40 agonist ivuxolimab in advanced cancers. Clones were sequenced by immunoSEQ multiplex PCR, and TCRdb holds only the in-frame ones, with some missing. The table has approximately 30,000 clones, 82% seen once; the top ten hold about a fifth. V lost 1 base to trimming and J lost 3 bases; unmatched junction nucleotides: 4. This CDR3 is built from 15 residues. Germline loops: CDR1 SEHNR, CDR2 FQNEAQ (reference sequence). With regard to this clone: Its target is unknown.

Notes on the study in general: Undetermined was the antigen specificity of the expanded peripheral T cells. At 0.1 to 3.0 mg/kg, clonal expansion of CD4+ and CD8+ blood T cells had occurred by week 6.

The sample consisted of CD4+ or CD8+ T cells sorted from blood, taken in a trial of the OX40 agonist ivuxolimab. The rearrangement links TRBV7-9 to TRBJ2-7; 9 positions agree with TRBD1. The sequence came from an adult with an advanced solid tumor such as melanoma, head and neck, liver or kidney cancer. The CDR3 DNA follows: TGTGCCAGCAGCTTAGTTTGGACAGGGGTCTACGAGCAGTACTTC. Protein: CASSLVWTGVYEQYF.